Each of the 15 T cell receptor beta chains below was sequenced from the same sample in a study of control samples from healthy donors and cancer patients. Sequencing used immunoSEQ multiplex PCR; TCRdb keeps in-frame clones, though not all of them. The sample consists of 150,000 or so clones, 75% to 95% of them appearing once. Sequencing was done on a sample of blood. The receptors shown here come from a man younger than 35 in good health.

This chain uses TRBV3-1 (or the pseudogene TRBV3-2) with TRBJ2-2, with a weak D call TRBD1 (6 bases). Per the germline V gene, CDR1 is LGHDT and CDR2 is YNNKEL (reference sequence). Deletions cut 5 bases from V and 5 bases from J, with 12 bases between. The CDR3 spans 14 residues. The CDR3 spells CASSERTETGELFF. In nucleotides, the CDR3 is TGTGCCAGCAGCGAACGGACAGAAACCGGGGAGCTGTTTTTT.

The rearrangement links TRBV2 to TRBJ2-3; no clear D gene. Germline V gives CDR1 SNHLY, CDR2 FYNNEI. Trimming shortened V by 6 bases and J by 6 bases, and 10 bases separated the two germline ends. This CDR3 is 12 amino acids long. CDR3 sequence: CASRGGVDTQYF. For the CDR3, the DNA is TGTGCCAGCAGGGGCGGAGTGGATACGCAGTATTTT.

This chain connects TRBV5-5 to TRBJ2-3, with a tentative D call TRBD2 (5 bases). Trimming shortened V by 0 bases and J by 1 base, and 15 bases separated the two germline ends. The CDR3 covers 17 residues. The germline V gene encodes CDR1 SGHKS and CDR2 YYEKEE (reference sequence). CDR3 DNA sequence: TGTGCCAGCAGCTTGGGGCGGGTCTGGACGGGCACAGATACGCAGTATTTT. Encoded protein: CASSLGRVWTGTDTQYF. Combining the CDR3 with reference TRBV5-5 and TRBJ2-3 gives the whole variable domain DAGVTQSPTHLIKTRGQQVTLRCSPISGHKSVSWYQQVLGQGPQFIFQYYEKEERGRGNFPDRFSARQFPNYSSELNVNALLLGDSALYLCASSLGRVWTGTDTQYFGPGTRLTVL.

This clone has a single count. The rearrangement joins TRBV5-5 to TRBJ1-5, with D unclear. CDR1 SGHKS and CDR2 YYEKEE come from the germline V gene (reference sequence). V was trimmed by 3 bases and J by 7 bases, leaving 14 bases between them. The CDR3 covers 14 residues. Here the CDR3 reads CASSSSAGVQPQHF. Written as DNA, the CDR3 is TGTGCCAGCAGCTCATCAGCTGGGGTACAGCCCCAGCATTTT.

The CDR3 coding sequence is TGTGCCAGCAGCGCTGGGCCGGGGGCAGCTTTCTTT. This translates into CASSAGPGAAFF. J is TRBJ1-1 and V is TRBV7-9; a possible D gene is TRBD1 (6 bases). V lost 5 bases to trimming and J lost 10 bases, with 14 bases between them. CDR1 is SEHNR, CDR2 FQNEAQ, per germline (reference sequence). The CDR3 sequence is 12 residues long.

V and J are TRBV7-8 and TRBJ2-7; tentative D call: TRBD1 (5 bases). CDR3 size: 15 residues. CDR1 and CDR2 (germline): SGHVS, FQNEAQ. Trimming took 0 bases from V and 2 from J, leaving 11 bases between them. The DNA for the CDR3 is TGTGCCAGCAGCTTAGCCGCAGGGCCCCCCTACGAGCAGTACTTC. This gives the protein CASSLAAGPPYEQYF.

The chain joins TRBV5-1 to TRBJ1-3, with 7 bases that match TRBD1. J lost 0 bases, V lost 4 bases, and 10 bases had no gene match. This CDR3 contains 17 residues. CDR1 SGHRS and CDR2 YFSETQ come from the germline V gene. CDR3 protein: CASSVSQQGSSGNTIYF. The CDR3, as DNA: TGCGCCAGCAGCGTTAGCCAACAGGGGAGCTCTGGAAACACCATATATTTT. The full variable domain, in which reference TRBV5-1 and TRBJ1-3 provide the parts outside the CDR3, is KAGVTQTPRYLIKTRGQQVTLSCSPISGHRSVSWYQQTPGQGLQFLFEYFSETQRNKGNFPGRFSGRQFSNSRSEMNVSTLELGDSALYLCASSVSQQGSSGNTIYFGEGSWLTVV.

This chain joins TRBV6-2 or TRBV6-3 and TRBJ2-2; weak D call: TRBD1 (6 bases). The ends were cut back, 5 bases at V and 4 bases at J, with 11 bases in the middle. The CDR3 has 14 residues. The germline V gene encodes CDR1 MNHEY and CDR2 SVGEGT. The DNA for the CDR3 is TGTGCCAGCAGTGACAACAGGGTCACCGGGGAGCTGTTTTTT. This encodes CASSDNRVTGELFF.

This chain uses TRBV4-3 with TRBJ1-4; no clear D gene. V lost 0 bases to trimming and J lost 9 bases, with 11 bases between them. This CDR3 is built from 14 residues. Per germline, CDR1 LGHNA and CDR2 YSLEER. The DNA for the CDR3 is TGCGCCAGCAGCCAAGATCGGTCGGGAAAAAAACTGTTTTTT. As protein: CASSQDRSGKKLFF.

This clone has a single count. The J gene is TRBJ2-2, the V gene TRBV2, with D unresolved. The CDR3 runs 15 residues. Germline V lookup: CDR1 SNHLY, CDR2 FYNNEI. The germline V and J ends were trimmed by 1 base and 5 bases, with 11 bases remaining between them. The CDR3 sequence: CASSEGQQTTGELFF. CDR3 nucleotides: TGTGCCAGCAGTGAAGGTCAACAGACAACCGGGGAGCTGTTTTTT.

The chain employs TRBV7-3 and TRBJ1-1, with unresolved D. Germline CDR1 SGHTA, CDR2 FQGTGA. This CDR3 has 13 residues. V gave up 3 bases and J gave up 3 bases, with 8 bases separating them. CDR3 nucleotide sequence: TGTGCCAGCAGCTTGAACGGGGACACTGAAGCTTTCTTT. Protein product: CASSLNGDTEAFF.

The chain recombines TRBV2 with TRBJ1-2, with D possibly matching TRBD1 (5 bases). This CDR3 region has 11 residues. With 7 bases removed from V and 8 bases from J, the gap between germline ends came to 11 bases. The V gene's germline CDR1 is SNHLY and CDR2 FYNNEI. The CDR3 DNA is TGTGCCAGCAATAGGGGAGGCGGCTACACCTTC. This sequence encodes CASNRGGGYTF.

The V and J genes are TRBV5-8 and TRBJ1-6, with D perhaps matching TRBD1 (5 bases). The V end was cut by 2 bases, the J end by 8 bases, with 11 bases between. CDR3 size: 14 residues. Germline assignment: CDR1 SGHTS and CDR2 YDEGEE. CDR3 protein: CASSFERGYSPLHF. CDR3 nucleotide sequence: TGTGCCAGCAGCTTTGAGAGGGGCTATTCACCCCTCCACTTT.

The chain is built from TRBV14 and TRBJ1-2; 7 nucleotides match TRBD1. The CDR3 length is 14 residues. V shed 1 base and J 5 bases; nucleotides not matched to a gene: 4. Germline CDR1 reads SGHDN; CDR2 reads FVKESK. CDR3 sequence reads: CASSQGQGYYGYTF. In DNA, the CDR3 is TGTGCCAGCAGCCAAGGACAGGGATATTATGGCTACACCTTC.

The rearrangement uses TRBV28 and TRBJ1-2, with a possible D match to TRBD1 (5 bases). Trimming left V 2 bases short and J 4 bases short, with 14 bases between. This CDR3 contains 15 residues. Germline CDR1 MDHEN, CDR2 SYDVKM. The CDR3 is CASSLGQGYLYGYTF. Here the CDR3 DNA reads TGTGCCAGCAGTTTAGGGCAGGGCTACCTCTATGGCTACACCTTC.